This paragraph covers one T cell receptor beta chain sequence. TCRdb's copy holds only in-frame clones and misses some; the assay was immunoSEQ multiplex PCR. The sample shows about 2.1 million clones, just over 90% of them seen only once. The data derive from a study of shared clonotypes between healthy human individuals. There are 17 residues in the CDR3. From germline, CDR1 is SGDLS and CDR2 YYNGEE. V gave up 4 bases and J gave up 2 bases; unmatched junction bases: 9. Naive-designated CD8 cells lacked CD45RO, were positively enriched for CCR7, and omitted terminally differentiated effector memory CD45RA+ cells.

The sample taken for sequencing was naive CD8+ T cells from PBMCs. The chain recombines TRBV9 with TRBJ2-3; the match to TRBD2 covers 11 bases. This sequence originates from a man aged 18 to 30 in good health. Some clones in this sample may be carry-over from other donors' samples. CDR3 protein: CASSHRGTSGLTDTQYF. The CDR3 DNA is TGTGCCAGCAGCCATAGGGGGACTAGCGGTCTCACAGATACGCAGTATTTT. The full variable domain, its missing parts supplied by reference TRBV9 and TRBJ2-3, is DSGVTQTPKHLITATGQRVTLRCSPRSGDLSVYWYQQSLDQGLQFLIQYYNGEERAKGNILERFSAQQFPDLHSELNLSSLELGDSALYFCASSHRGTSGLTDTQYFGPGTRLTVL.